The 17 T cell receptor beta chains given below trace back to one sample, sequenced in a study of T cells expressing NK-cell markers. TCRdb reprocessed the 5' RACE reads and keeps a single row for each CDR3 protein, giving no DNA. This specimen shows about 260,000 distinct CDR3 sequences; the ten leading clones hold about 0.4%. The sequenced sample consisted of blood T cells: a sorted CD56 or NKG2C T cell subset, CD4+ or CD8+ T cells, or bulk PBMC T cells (not recorded which). These receptor sequences come from a man aged 18 to 29 in good health.

V usage is TRBV20-1 and J usage is TRBJ2-1; with no DNA, the TCRdb D assignment of TRBD2 cannot be verified. This CDR3 comprises 11 residues. Germline V CDR1 and CDR2: DFQATT, SNEGSKA (reference sequence). The CDR3 loop reads CSGTSINEQFF.

The genes are TRBV29-1 and TRBJ1-2. The germline CDR1 and CDR2 sequences are SQVTM and ANQGSEA. The CDR3 has 12 residues. The CDR3 is CSVEDPFYGYTF.

This chain connects TRBV29-1 to TRBJ2-1; without DNA, the TCRdb call of TRBD1 cannot be checked. Germline assignment: CDR1 SQVTM and CDR2 ANQGSEA. The CDR3 loop spans 14 amino acids. The CDR3 here is CSAFRDRGLGEQFF.

The chain employs TRBV10-3 and TRBJ2-7. The CDR3 sequence is 13 residues long. The germline V gene has CDR1 ENHRY and CDR2 SYGVKD. The chain's CDR3 is CAIRRDGSYEQYF.

The chain links TRBV12-3 or TRBV12-4 to TRBJ1-5; the TCRdb call, TRBD1, lacks DNA for checking. CDR3 length equals 14 residues. The CDR3 sequence is CASKGPGANQPQHF.

The rearrangement uses TRBV6-1 and TRBJ1-2. The CDR3 loop spans 14 amino acids. The V gene's germline CDR1 is MNHNS and CDR2 SASEGT. The CDR3 sequence is CASSEAPVNYGYTF.

V usage is TRBV5-1 and J usage is TRBJ1-2; TCRdb's D call of TRBD1 is untestable without DNA. The germline V gene has CDR1 SGHRS and CDR2 YFSETQ. CDR3 length equals 15 residues. The CDR3 spells CASSTEGQGLNGYTF. The full variable domain, its missing parts supplied by reference TRBV5-1 and TRBJ1-2, is KAGVTQTPRYLIKTRGQQVTLSCSPISGHRSVSWYQQTPGQGLQFLFEYFSETQRNKGNFPGRFSGRQFSNSRSEMNVSTLELGDSALYLCASSTEGQGLNGYTFGSGTRLTVV.

V is TRBV12-3 or TRBV12-4 and J is TRBJ2-3. The CDR3 is made up of 14 amino acids. This CDR3 is CASRHAPSTDTQYF.

The rearrangement links TRBV12-3 or TRBV12-4 to TRBJ2-3; lacking DNA, the TRBD2 call made by TCRdb goes unchecked. CDR3 length equals 13 residues. CDR3 in amino acids: CASRLVWTDTQYF.

The chain combines TRBV7-2 with TRBJ2-2; TCRdb's D call, TRBD2, is unchecked because there is no DNA. CDR3 length: 16 residues. Germline CDR1 SGHTA, CDR2 FQGNSA. This CDR3 is CASSPTSGAPTGELFF.

The chain links TRBV11-2 to TRBJ2-3; checking the TCRdb D call of TRBD1 is not possible without DNA. The CDR3 sequence is 18 residues long. Germline CDR1 reads SGHAT; CDR2 reads FQNNGV. CDR3 sequence reads: CASSSPWGGRTGTDTQYF.

This chain connects TRBV20-1 to TRBJ1-4; the D call from TCRdb, TRBD1, cannot be confirmed without DNA. The CDR3 runs 12 residues. Germline lookup yields CDR1 DFQATT and CDR2 SNEGSKA (reference sequence). The CDR3 loop is CSASRGPEKLFF.

The chain uses TRBV18 and TRBJ1-5. CDR3 size: 13 residues. The V gene's germline CDR1 is KGHSH and CDR2 LQKENI. CDR3 residues: CASSTASNQPQHF.

This rearrangement joins TRBV5-1 to TRBJ2-1; TCRdb indicates TRBD2, and absent DNA this call remains unverified. CDR3 length: 15 residues. Germline CDR1 is SGHRS and CDR2 is YFSETQ. The chain's CDR3 is CASSLVGLAINEQFF.

The chain carries TRBV29-1 and TRBJ2-7; absent DNA, TCRdb's TRBD2 call cannot be checked. This CDR3 contains 12 residues. The germline CDR1 and CDR2 sequences are SQVTM and ANQGSEA. CDR3 loop: CSVVSSPYEQYF.

The chain joins TRBV9 to TRBJ1-2. The CDR3 is made up of 14 amino acids. CDR1 is SGDLS and CDR2 is YYNGEE in the germline V gene. CDR3 residues: CASSVDVGSYGYTF.

The rearrangement uses TRBV15 and TRBJ1-5; TCRdb outputs TRBD1, but without DNA this stays unchecked. This CDR3 contains 16 residues. CDR1 is LNHNV, CDR2 YYDKDF, per germline (reference sequence). The CDR3 is CATSRDRGDSDQPQHF.